A single sample gave rise to the 12 T cell receptor beta chains below, sequenced in a study of vaccination effects on CD4 cells after COVID-19. Sequenced by immunoSEQ multiplex PCR; TCRdb stores in-frame clones only, minus some. The repertoire includes about 72,000 clones, about 81% of them detected once, and about 1.2% sits in the top ten. ViraFEST assay sequencing came after antigen-specific CD4+ T cells were expanded with viral peptide pools. Culture proceeded for 10 days, and CD4+ T cells were then isolated. BNT162b2 vaccine or mRNA-1273 vaccine was given to participants in two doses. No cognate antigen is known for these TCRs. The sequenced sample was CD4+ T cells from PBMCs cultured with HCoV-229E spike peptides, obtained after COVID-19 vaccination. The receptors were sampled from a human donor who received a COVID-19 vaccine.

This chain connects TRBV28 to TRBJ2-5; TRBD1 agrees at 7 bases. Losses at the gene ends were 6 bases for V and 1 base for J; bases not matched to a gene: 8. The CDR3 loop spans 15 amino acids. CDR1 MDHEN and CDR2 SYDVKM come from the germline V gene. Here the CDR3 reads CASRRLGTVQETQYF. CDR3 nucleotide sequence: TGTGCCAGCAGAAGGTTGGGGACAGTCCAAGAGACCCAGTACTTC. Full variable domain (outside the CDR3, taken from reference TRBV28 and TRBJ2-5): DVKVTQSSRYLVKRTGEKVFLECVQDMDHENMFWYRQDPGLGLRLIYFSYDVKMKEKGDIPEGYSVSREKKERFSLILESASTNQTSMYLCASRRLGTVQETQYFGPGTRLLVL.

The chain carries TRBV30 and TRBJ1-2; D gene unclear. CDR1 and CDR2 from the germline V gene are GTSNPN and SVGIG (reference sequence). Trimming cost V 0 bases and J 4 bases, with 12 bases left between them. The CDR3 totals 14 residues. CDR3 sequence reads: CAWSVKLLGYGYTF. DNA of the CDR3: TGTGCCTGGAGTGTAAAGCTGTTGGGCTATGGCTACACCTTC.

The CDR3 region has the DNA TGTGCCAGCAGTTTTGACTACAATGAGCAGTTCTTC. Amino acids: CASSFDYNEQFF. The chain carries TRBV12-3 or TRBV12-4 and TRBJ2-1; D gene ambiguous. The CDR3 is 12 amino acids. Trimming took off 3 bases at V and 3 bases at J, with 3 bases between the two ends.

This chain connects TRBV28 to TRBJ1-3; 7 bases map to TRBD1. This CDR3 contains 15 residues. Germline CDR1 and CDR2: MDHEN and SYDVKM. V lost 6 bases, J lost 4 bases, and 9 bases stayed unmatched. CDR3 sequence (DNA): TGTGCCAGCAGCCCACAGGGGATCCACGGAAACACCATATATTTT. Translation gives CASSPQGIHGNTIYF. The variable domain in full, completed from reference TRBV28 and TRBJ1-3, reads DVKVTQSSRYLVKRTGEKVFLECVQDMDHENMFWYRQDPGLGLRLIYFSYDVKMKEKGDIPEGYSVSREKKERFSLILESASTNQTSMYLCASSPQGIHGNTIYFGEGSWLTVV.

This chain's CDR3 is CASSVTNEQFF. The CDR3 DNA reads as TGTGCCAGCAGCGTCACCAATGAGCAGTTCTTC. This chain uses TRBV11-2 with TRBJ2-1; D unresolved. From germline, CDR1 is SGHAT and CDR2 FQNNGV. Deletions cut 5 bases from V and 6 bases from J, with 5 bases between. This CDR3 is built from 11 residues.

This rearrangement joins TRBV9 to TRBJ2-5, with 8 positions matching TRBD2. Looked up from germline, CDR1 is SGDLS and CDR2 is YYNGEE. Trimming cost V 0 bases and J 2 bases; bases outside gene matches: 3. This CDR3 has 15 amino acids. The CDR3 region has the DNA TGTGCCAGCAGCGTAGGGCGGGGGGCGCAAGAGACCCAGTACTTC. As protein: CASSVGRGAQETQYF.

J is TRBJ2-1 and V is TRBV18, with D maybe TRBD1 (6 bases). Per germline, CDR1 KGHSH and CDR2 LQKENI. V lost 1 base and J lost 0, with 10 bases in between. The CDR3 totals 16 residues. The CDR3 here is CASSPLTGSSYNEQFF. The CDR3 nucleotides read TGTGCCAGCTCACCACTCACAGGGAGCTCCTACAATGAGCAGTTCTTC.

The genes are TRBV24-1 and TRBJ1-1; tentative D call: TRBD1 (5 bases). The CDR3 is 14 amino acids. V was shortened by 3 bases and J by 4 bases, with 11 bases between the two germline ends. In germline, CDR1 is KGHDR, CDR2 SFDVKD. The CDR3 DNA sequence: TGTGCCACCAGTGATCGAAAGGGGAGCACTGAAGCTTTCTTT. Protein: CATSDRKGSTEAFF.

The rearrangement joins TRBV19 to TRBJ2-1; the match to TRBD2 covers 11 bases. The junction had 3 bases not matched to a gene; V was cut back by 4 bases and J by 4 bases. Germline-derived CDR1 and CDR2 are LNHDA and SQIVND (reference sequence). CDR3 length: 15 amino acids. Here the CDR3 DNA reads TGTGCCAGTAGTACAACTAGCGGGGGATACAATGAGCAGTTCTTC. It is translated as CASSTTSGGYNEQFF.

A few counts support this clone. V and J are TRBV10-2 and TRBJ1-5; D is possibly TRBD1 (5 bases). V shed 6 bases and J shed 3 bases, with 9 bases lying between them. CDR3 size: 13 residues. CDR1 is WSHSY and CDR2 is SAAADI in the germline V gene. The CDR3, as DNA: TGCGCCAGCAGGGACAAGGTCAATCAGCCCCAGCATTTT. Protein product: CASRDKVNQPQHF.

This chain links TRBV3-1 (or the pseudogene TRBV3-2) with TRBJ1-3; D is unclear. Deletions cut 2 bases from V and 8 bases from J, with 1 base between. The CDR3 consists of 10 residues. Germline CDR1 reads LGHDT; CDR2 reads YNNKEL (reference sequence). The CDR3 reads CASSQHTIYF. Written as DNA, the CDR3 is TGTGCCAGCAGCCAACACACCATATATTTT.

V usage is TRBV5-1 and J usage is TRBJ2-5, with 10 bases aligning to TRBD2. CDR1 and CDR2 (germline): SGHRS, YFSETQ. This CDR3 spans 15 amino acids. V gave up 0 bases and J gave up 3 bases; unmatched junction bases: 2. The CDR3 reads CASSLVGTSEETQYF. CDR3 DNA: TGCGCCAGCAGCTTGGTCGGGACTAGCGAAGAGACCCAGTACTTC.